This T cell receptor (beta chain) was retrieved from a study of T cell responses to AZD1222 COVID-19 vaccine (dated by TCRdb to the early 2020s). For the wider study: TCR sequencing was performed for 233 trial participants, of whom around 200 were given two doses of AZD1222 and around 25 were given two doses of MenACWY control vaccine. Trial participants were enrolled into age subgroups of 18-55, 56-69 and 70-plus years, which contained around 150, 29 and 61 TCR-sequenced participants, respectively. The full study reports these points: Vaccine-associated CD4 TCRs spanned the whole spike protein, with dominant responses in regions 160-218 and 743-854. Participants were mostly white British, with more females than males. The authors suggested clonal diversity may have been underestimated. Because no samples from the day 14 peak response were available, repertoires could be characterized only after the peak T cell response. Only 5 to 7 AZD1222 recipients were SARS-CoV-2 seropositive at baseline, limiting conclusions about previously exposed vaccinees. In the small 56-69-year group, the increase in depth fell short of significance, most likely because of low power. Reportedly, close to half of the unique spike-specific TCRs recognized epitopes lying outside the regions that are mutated in the B.1.351 and B.1.1.7 variants. Spike-specific TCR breadth and depth rose significantly after two AZD1222 doses compared with day 0 and with MenACWY recipients.

The CDR3 numbers 14 residues from cysteine through phenylalanine. Kept here is only the CDR3 DNA, which spans 42 bases and is read in frame from base 1. The germline V gene (reference sequence) yields MNHNY for CDR1 and SVGAGI for CDR2. Trimming at the junction amounts to 4 bases on V and 3 bases on J, and the germline ends lie 11 bases apart. The sample's time point label is to be understood as: about 28 days (+/-7) after the second vaccine dose. AZD1222 recipients with second doses at about 4 weeks or about 12 weeks were pooled, because spike-specific TCR depth and breadth did not differ between schedules. Vaccinee samples were obtained from the UK trials COV001 and COV002, which included a single-blind randomized controlled phase 2/3 trial of AZD1222 (ChAdOx1 nCoV-19) in healthy adults. For TCRbeta chain sequencing, PBMC samples were collected from trial participants at day 0 and at day 28 after the second dose.

Worth noting for this clone: There is no known antigen for this receptor. No clone much larger than this one lies a single base away; base qualities are absent.

The CDR3 regions of human TCRbeta chains were analyzed by immunosequencing. In the source study's methods: Repertoire TCRs were checked for matches against a reference library of SARS-CoV-2-specific TCRs that had been generated using the MIRA antigen-specificity platform. Breadth meant the fraction of unique TCRs that were SARS-CoV-2-associated, whereas depth meant the fraction of total T cells that were SARS-CoV-2-associated. Using the MIRA data, each spike-specific TCR was mapped to the spike region that the TCR reacts to and placed in a CD4 or CD8 class. Log10-transformed breadth and depth values were compared by one-way ANOVA with Sidak's multiple comparisons tests. The source is immuneACCESS, and TCRdb retained only in-frame sequences with V and J called. Part of the clones is not carried over; for the studies checked, unresolved V genes explain less than half of this, and the remainder is unexplained. V, J and clone size were drawn from that table, and D and trimming were deduced from the DNA. The table for this sample lists tens of thousands of clones; roughly 88% of them were counted only once. The ten largest clonotypes hold roughly an eighth of the sample.

The sequence is built from TRBV6-6 and TRBJ2-3; the D region possibly corresponds to TRBD2 (5 bases align). This TCR was sampled from an adult who received the AZD1222 COVID-19 vaccine. The sequenced sample was peripheral blood, obtained 28 days after the second AZD1222 dose. The CDR3 region has the sequence CASSSGEPTDTQYF. The nucleotide sequence reads TGTGCCAGCAGTTCCGGGGAACCGACAGATACGCAGTATTTT.